This T cell receptor beta chain was identified in a study of blood T cell repertoires in COVID-19. In this sample, this clone turned up once. Clones were read by immunoSEQ multiplex PCR, and TCRdb kept only the in-frame ones, dropping some. The sample has about 220,000 clones, around 81% seen once. The CDR3 runs 14 residues. Deletions cut 2 bases from V and 5 bases from J, with 11 bases between. Germline V gene data show CDR1 as SGHRS and CDR2 as YFSETQ. Sequencing was done on a sample of peripheral blood. The origin of this receptor is a woman in her fifties or sixties with acute or convalescent COVID-19. The chain couples TRBV5-1 to TRBJ1-5, with D possibly matching TRBD1 (5 bases). The chain's CDR3 is CASSFDSADQPQHF. DNA of the CDR3: TGCGCCAGCAGCTTCGACAGCGCGGATCAGCCCCAGCATTTT.